Each of the 10 T cell receptor beta chains below was sequenced from the same sample in a study of blood T cells in healthy people across ages. Then a second PCR, running about 6 to 11 cycles, was carried out with a sample-barcoded 5' primer and a J-beta primer mix. TCRdb independently ran MiXCR on the 5' RACE reads; one entry per CDR3 protein. The data contain about 1 million distinct CDR3 sequences, more than 40% of them singletons. Sequenced sample: blood. The source is a woman in her fifties or sixties in good health.

This rearrangement joins TRBV18 to TRBJ2-7; 13 bases align to TRBD2. The junction had 7 bases not matched to a gene; V was cut back by 5 bases and J by 3 bases. CDR3 length: 16 amino acids. CDR1 KGHSH and CDR2 LQKENI come from the germline V gene. The CDR3 bases are TGTGCCAGCTCAACTGGGACTAGCGGGAAAAACTACGAGCAGTACTTC. The encoded protein is CASSTGTSGKNYEQYF.

A note on this clonotype: The junction departs from the called germline gene at one end, perhaps through a read error. The chain links TRBV29-1 to TRBJ2-5, with 8 bases identical to TRBD2. The CDR3 spans 13 residues. Germline V gives CDR1 SQVTM, CDR2 ANQGSEA. CDR3 DNA: TGCAGCGTTGAAGGACTAGCGCGGGAGACCCAGAACTTC. It yields the protein CSVEGLARETQNF.

The V gene is TRBV5-1, the J gene TRBJ2-5; TRBD2 is a possible D gene (6 bases). This CDR3 has 15 amino acids. Germline assignment: CDR1 SGHRS and CDR2 YFSETQ. Trimming stripped 4 bases from V and 7 bases from J, with 20 bases between. In nucleotides, the CDR3 is TGCGCCAGCAGCGTTAGTCGCAGGGAGGAGGGGACCCAGTACTTC. Its protein is CASSVSRREEGTQYF.

This chain links TRBV9 with TRBJ1-1, with 10 bases that match TRBD1. The V gene end was trimmed by 3 bases and the J gene end by 7 bases; junction bases not matched to a gene: 9. Germline lookup yields CDR1 SGDLS and CDR2 YYNGEE. The CDR3 runs to 15 residues. Here the CDR3 DNA reads TGTGCCAGCAGCGCCACGGGACAGGGGAGAGGTGAAGCTTTCTTT. It codes for CASSATGQGRGEAFF.

This clonotype appeared a single time. At one end, the junction sequence differs from germline, possibly due to a read error. The CDR3 DNA is TGTGCCACCAGCAGTGGACTAGCGGGAGTGGCAGATGCGCAGTATTTT. This gives the protein CATSSGLAGVADAQYF. V usage is TRBV15 and J usage is TRBJ2-3; 13 bases align to TRBD2. There are 16 residues in the CDR3. Germline CDR1 and CDR2: LNHNV and YYDKDF (reference sequence).

The chain links TRBV24-1 to TRBJ2-2; unclear D gene. The ends were cut back, 4 bases at V and 2 bases at J, with 10 bases in the middle. The CDR3 loop spans 15 amino acids. Germline V lookup: CDR1 KGHDR, CDR2 SFDVKD. Here the CDR3 DNA reads TGTGCCACCAGTGACCGGCCAGGAAACACCGGGGAGCTGTTTTTT. Its protein product is CATSDRPGNTGELFF.

The CDR3 region is CASPKRGGNVADTQYF. CDR3 in DNA: TGTGCCAGCCCGAAGCGCGGCGGGAATGTCGCAGATACGCAGTATTTT. The V gene is TRBV28, the J gene TRBJ2-3; weak D call: TRBD2 (6 bases). The CDR3 extends over 16 amino acids. Deletions cut 8 bases from V and 4 bases from J, with 22 bases between. Germline loops: CDR1 MDHEN, CDR2 SYDVKM.

For this clonotype: This may come from a read error, since a much larger clone is one base off. The chain carries TRBV28 and TRBJ2-1; D gene ambiguous. The CDR3 has 11 residues. Trimming shortened V by 6 bases and J by 6 bases, and 6 bases separated the two germline ends. CDR1 is MDHEN and CDR2 is SYDVKM in the germline V gene. DNA of the CDR3: TGTGCCAGCAGATTGGTCAATGAGCAGTTCTTC. Translation: CASRLVNEQFF. The full variable domain, rest sourced from reference TRBV28 and TRBJ2-1, is DVKVTQSSRYLVKRTGEKVFLECVQDMDHENMFWYRQDPGLGLRLIYFSYDVKMKEKGDIPEGYSVSREKKERFSLILESASTNQTSMYLCASRLVNEQFFGPGTRLTVL.

The chain joins TRBV20-1 to TRBJ2-7; perhaps TRBD2 as D (6 bases). Trimming stripped 5 bases from V and 0 bases from J, with 14 bases between. Germline CDR1 reads DFQATT; CDR2 reads SNEGSKA (reference sequence). The CDR3 totals 14 residues. The CDR3 DNA sequence: TGCAGTGCTTTACCCGGGACTGGCTCCTACGAGCAGTACTTC. Its protein is CSALPGTGSYEQYF.

The rearrangement uses TRBV12-3 or TRBV12-4 and TRBJ2-7, with 9 bases lining up with TRBD2. The CDR3 has 15 amino acids. J lost 2 bases, V lost 2 bases, and 4 bases had no gene match. The CDR3 sequence is CASSLKLAGPYEQYF. The CDR3 region has the DNA TGTGCCAGCAGTTTAAAACTAGCGGGCCCCTACGAGCAGTACTTC.